What follows are 19 T cell receptor beta chains derived from one specimen sequenced in a study of cytomegalovirus exposure and HLA in healthy donors. The PCR contained 60 Vbeta and 13 Jbeta primers. Libraries were prepared by immunoSEQ multiplex PCR; TCRdb keeps only in-frame clonotypes and omits some of them. The sample lists about 140,000 clones; over 60% were seen once. The sequenced material came from PBMCs. The receptor set was obtained from a male donor in good health and CMV-seropositive.

The chain recombines TRBV7-9 with TRBJ2-7; D might be TRBD1 (6 bases). The CDR3 extends over 13 amino acids. V was pared by 3 bases and J by 6 bases, with 12 bases between. Germline-derived CDR1 and CDR2 are SEHNR and FQNEAQ (reference sequence). The CDR3, as DNA: TGTGCCAGCAGCTTTACAGGGAGAGGCGAGCAGTACTTC. It codes for CASSFTGRGEQYF. Using reference TRBV7-9 and TRBJ2-7 for the parts outside the CDR3, the full variable domain is DTGVSQNPRHKITKRGQNVTFRCDPISEHNRLYWYRQTLGQGPEFLTYFQNEAQLEKSRLLSDRFSAERPKGSFSTLEIQRTEQGDSAMYLCASSFTGRGEQYFGPGTRLTVT.

This clone has more than one count but fewer than ten. This chain links TRBV5-4 with TRBJ1-4, with TRBD1 matching over 7 bases. J was trimmed by 8 bases and V by 4 bases; bases with no gene match: 5. This CDR3 comprises 13 residues. CDR1 is SGHNT and CDR2 is YYREEE in the germline V gene (reference sequence). CDR3 coding DNA: TGTGCCAGCAGCGGACAGGAGGGGGAAAAACTGTTTTTT. Its protein product is CASSGQEGEKLFF.

This clone was counted between two and nine times. V usage is TRBV5-4 and J usage is TRBJ2-5, with unresolved D. Looked up from germline, CDR1 is SGHNT and CDR2 is YYREEE (reference sequence). This CDR3 is built from 12 residues. With 4 bases removed from V and 3 bases from J, the gap between germline ends came to 7 bases. The CDR3 bases are TGTGCCAGCAGCGAGGAAAAAGAGACCCAGTACTTC. Protein: CASSEEKETQYF.

This chain links TRBV7-2 with TRBJ1-1; the D is unclear. Trimming removed 6 bases at V and 3 bases at J, with 11 bases between. This CDR3 comprises 13 residues. CDR1 is SGHTA and CDR2 is FQGNSA in the germline V gene. This CDR3 is CASSSTEYTEAFF. Here the CDR3 DNA reads TGTGCCAGCAGTTCTACAGAGTACACTGAAGCTTTCTTT.

This chain uses TRBV11-2 with TRBJ2-7; TRBD1 might be the D (6 bases). Trimming stripped 5 bases from V and 5 bases from J, with 16 bases between. The CDR3 runs 14 residues. Germline values: CDR1 SGHAT, CDR2 FQNNGV. CDR3: CASSQTQGPNEQYF. As DNA, the CDR3 is TGTGCCAGCAGCCAAACGCAGGGGCCCAACGAGCAGTACTTC.

In this sample, this clone turned up a few times. This chain joins TRBV11-1 and TRBJ1-2, with 7 nucleotides matching TRBD1. This CDR3 is 14 amino acids long. Germline CDR1 is SGHAT and CDR2 is FQDESV (reference sequence). With V trimmed by 5 bases and J by 10 bases, 13 bases remained unmatched. The CDR3 reads CASSDPGDSTSYTF. The CDR3 DNA is TGTGCCAGCAGCGACCCGGGGGACAGTACCTCCTACACCTTC.

V gene TRBV9 combines with J gene TRBJ2-1; 8 bases fit TRBD2. The CDR3 has 14 residues. CDR1 SGDLS and CDR2 YYNGEE come from the germline V gene. The V segment lost 6 bases and the J segment 8 bases; nucleotides outside the gene matches: 10. As DNA, the CDR3 is TGTGCCAGCATGCCCCACGGAGCGGGAGATGAGCAGTTCTTC. Protein product: CASMPHGAGDEQFF.

This chain joins TRBV28 and TRBJ1-6; D is perhaps TRBD1 (5 bases). The CDR3 extends over 16 amino acids. V was trimmed by 5 bases and J by 9 bases, leaving 20 bases between them. The germline V gene encodes CDR1 MDHEN and CDR2 SYDVKM. CDR3 residues: CASSLTLPRAGSPLHF. Here the CDR3 DNA reads TGTGCCAGCAGTCTAACCCTACCCAGGGCAGGTTCACCCCTCCACTTT. Full variable domain (remainder filled in from reference TRBV28 and TRBJ1-6): DVKVTQSSRYLVKRTGEKVFLECVQDMDHENMFWYRQDPGLGLRLIYFSYDVKMKEKGDIPEGYSVSREKKERFSLILESASTNQTSMYLCASSLTLPRAGSPLHFGNGTRLTVT.

A few counts support this clone. This chain connects TRBV12-5 to TRBJ2-4; 15 positions agree with TRBD2. CDR3 length: 21 amino acids. The V and J ends lost 1 base and 0 bases, in that order; junction bases with no gene match: 10. Germline values: CDR1 LGHNT, CDR2 FRNRAP. CDR3 protein: CASGLGRTSGGEGIAKNIQYF. The CDR3, as DNA: TGTGCTAGTGGTTTGGGCCGGACTAGCGGGGGGGAGGGAATAGCCAAAAACATTCAGTACTTC.

The chain carries TRBV29-1 and TRBJ2-6, with 9 positions matching TRBD1. J was trimmed by 0 bases and V by 1 base; bases with no gene match: 16. CDR3 length equals 21 residues. The germline V gene has CDR1 SQVTM and CDR2 ANQGSEA. For the CDR3, the DNA is TGCAGCGTTGAAGTTTTCCGGACAGGGGAAAAGGGGGCCTCTGGGGCCAACGTCCTGACTTTC. Translation: CSVEVFRTGEKGASGANVLTF.

A few counts support this clone. V usage is TRBV6-5 and J usage is TRBJ2-7, with D tentatively TRBD2 (6 bases). CDR1 is MNHEY, CDR2 SVGAGI, per germline. The length of the CDR3 is 14 residues. Trimming removed 2 bases from V and 3 bases from J, with 11 bases in between. DNA for the CDR3: TGTGCCAGCAGTTACGGGCGGGGCGGCTACGAGCAGTACTTC. It codes for CASSYGRGGYEQYF.

In DNA form, the CDR3 reads TGTGCCAGCAGCATGGGACAGGAGGGCGCAGATACGCAGTATTTT. This codes for CASSMGQEGADTQYF. The chain is built from TRBV7-8 and TRBJ2-3, with 8 bases identical to TRBD1. Germline V gene lookup returns CDR1 SGHVS and CDR2 FQNEAQ. This CDR3 spans 15 amino acids. J was trimmed by 4 bases and V by 5 bases; bases with no gene match: 8. Full variable domain (rest looked up from reference TRBV7-8 and TRBJ2-3): GAGVSQSPRYKVAKRGQDVALRCDPISGHVSLFWYQQALGQGPEFLTYFQNEAQLDKSGLPSDRFFAERPEGSVSTLKIQRTQQEDSAVYLCASSMGQEGADTQYFGPGTRLTVL.

The chain is built from TRBV10-3 and TRBJ2-3, with 8 bases that match TRBD2. The CDR3 extends over 14 amino acids. V lost 10 bases and J lost 2; bases outside the gene matches: 8. Germline CDR1 is ENHRY and CDR2 is SYGVKD. CDR3 region: CATLAGSFTDTQYF. In DNA form, the CDR3 reads TGTGCCACTTTAGCGGGGTCCTTCACAGATACGCAGTATTTT.

This sequence joins TRBV18 and TRBJ2-1; D uncertain. V shed 2 bases and J shed 0 bases, with 8 bases lying between them. The CDR3 totals 15 residues. Germline assignment: CDR1 KGHSH and CDR2 LQKENI. CDR3 sequence: CASSPMSSSYNEQFF. CDR3 coding DNA: TGTGCCAGCTCACCAATGTCCAGCTCCTACAATGAGCAGTTCTTC.

Details on this clone: Distinct nucleotide sequences in the sample also encode this CDR3. The chain couples TRBV11-3 to TRBJ2-7; possible D gene TRBD1, 6 bases. V was shortened by 1 base and J by 4 bases, with 23 bases between the two germline ends. This CDR3 is built from 18 residues. Germline loops: CDR1 SGHNT, CDR2 YENEEA. The DNA of the CDR3 is TGTGCCAGCAGCTTAGTTAGGGGGTCTCGCGGAAGGTCTTACGAGCAGTACTTC. Amino acid sequence: CASSLVRGSRGRSYEQYF.

V gene TRBV10-1 combines with J gene TRBJ2-7; 7 bases are a match to TRBD1. CDR3 length: 12 amino acids. The junction had 3 bases not matched to a gene; V was cut back by 2 bases and J by 8 bases. Germline CDR1 WNHNN, CDR2 SYGVQD (reference sequence). CDR3 residues: CASSEPGGQQYF. The CDR3 DNA sequence: TGCGCCAGCAGTGAGCCAGGGGGACAGCAGTACTTC.

CDR3 DNA: TGTGCCATCAGTGAGGACAGGAACTATGGCTACACCTTC. Protein sequence: CAISEDRNYGYTF. The rearrangement joins TRBV10-3 to TRBJ1-2; tentative D call: TRBD1 (6 bases). The V end lost 2 bases, the J end lost 2 bases, and 6 bases lay between the germline ends. The germline V gene encodes CDR1 ENHRY and CDR2 SYGVKD. This CDR3 has 13 residues.

This chain joins TRBV2 and TRBJ2-2; 10 bases map to TRBD2. The V and J ends lost 7 bases and 4 bases, in that order; junction bases with no gene match: 6. CDR1 is SNHLY and CDR2 is FYNNEI in the germline V gene. The CDR3 loop spans 15 amino acids. The CDR3 DNA reads TGTGCCAGCACCCGGACTAGCGGCATCACCGGGGAGCTGTTTTTT. It specifies CASTRTSGITGELFF.

V is TRBV29-1 and J is TRBJ1-1, with a possible D match to TRBD1 (6 bases). Germline assignment: CDR1 SQVTM and CDR2 ANQGSEA. Trimming took 5 bases from V and 3 from J, leaving 13 bases between them. The CDR3 runs to 13 residues. The CDR3: CSVRNRVDTEAFF. The DNA for the CDR3 is TGCAGCGTTCGAAACAGGGTTGACACTGAAGCTTTCTTT.